This T cell receptor beta chain was captured by sequencing in a study of neurological immune-mediated disorders. This CDR3 is built from 12 residues. The V gene lost 0 bases and the J gene lost 6 bases, with 6 bases spanning the gap. Germline CDR1 and CDR2: LGHNA and YSLEER. Time point given: longitudinal time-point 3. Serving as healthy controls were blood bank volunteers based in Maryland, USA. The team produced cDNA through 5'RACE using 10-nucleotide random UMIs. Via MiXCR, TCRdb re-called the 5' RACE reads, giving one row per CDR3 protein. The sample lists about 49,000 distinct CDR3 sequences, about 8% occurring once. At least ten counts were recorded for this clonotype.

The receptor was derived from a woman aged 40 to 50 in good health. Specimen: PBMCs. This chain connects TRBV4-3 to TRBJ2-7, with D unresolved. This CDR3 is CASSQEGSEQYF. The CDR3 nucleotides are TGCGCCAGCAGCCAAGAGGGCTCCGAGCAGTACTTC.